This T cell receptor beta chain was captured by sequencing in a study of blood T cells in healthy people across ages. General study results and limits: It was not known whether donors were CMV positive (a possible confounder of expanded clonotype changes).

Then a second PCR, running about 6 to 11 cycles, was carried out with a sample-barcoded 5' primer and a J-beta primer mix. A template-switch adaptor with 12 random nucleotides tagged each cDNA molecule. TCRdb itself ran the 5' RACE reads through MiXCR, one entry per CDR3 protein. The sample yields under 2,000,000 distinct CDR3 sequences, approximately 50% seen once. In the case of this clonotype: Its cognate antigen is unknown.

The V gene lost 5 bases and the J gene lost 6 bases, with 14 bases spanning the gap. The CDR3 length is 14 residues. Germline CDR1 reads SGHVS; CDR2 reads FQNEAQ. Input material: blood. The clonotype originates from a middle-aged woman in good health. The chain combines TRBV7-8 with TRBJ2-1; D might be TRBD1 or TRBD2, each matching 6 bases. DNA of the CDR3: TGTGCCAGCAGCCAAGGGGGGAGCTGCAATGAGCAGTTCTTC. Translation gives CASSQGGSCNEQFF.